Sequencing of this T cell receptor (beta chain) was carried out in a study of T cell responses to AZD1222 COVID-19 vaccine. Study-wide findings and caveats: Only a handful of AZD1222 recipients tested seropositive at baseline. The donor cohort was predominantly white British with a female majority, and clonal diversity may have been underestimated. Per reports, nearly half of all spike-specific TCRs target regions that are unmutated in variants. Two AZD1222 administrations were followed by greater Spike-specific TCR breadth and depth.

Trimming left V 1 base short and J 6 bases short, with 10 bases between. CDR1 and CDR2 from the germline V gene are SGHRS and YFSETQ. This CDR3 region has 13 residues. Worth noting for this clone: What it binds is not known.

Repertoires were generated with immunoSEQ multiplex PCR, while TCRdb's copy carries only in-frame clones and drops some. The sample shows 85,000 or so clones, 86% of them seen only once. The starting material was peripheral blood, obtained 28 days after the second AZD1222 dose. The sequence was obtained from an adult who received the AZD1222 COVID-19 vaccine. The rearrangement uses TRBV5-1 and TRBJ1-2; no reliable D call. This chain's CDR3 is CASSLTGRDGYTF. CDR3 nucleotide sequence: TGCGCCAGCAGCTTGACGGGGAGGGATGGCTACACCTTC.